This passage covers 12 T cell receptor beta chains from one sample sequenced in a study of monozygotic twins with cystic fibrosis. Method: immunoSEQ multiplex PCR; TCRdb's copy keeps in-frame clones and lacks some. The table includes roughly 24,000 clones, approximately 97% detected once. The sequenced sample consisted of blood. These receptors originate from a girl aged 10 to 17 with cystic fibrosis.

The V and J genes are TRBV10-1 and TRBJ2-3, with 11 bases aligning to TRBD2. The CDR3 runs to 14 residues. CDR1 and CDR2 (germline): WNHNN, SYGVQD (reference sequence). J was trimmed by 4 bases and V by 9 bases; bases with no gene match: 6. As DNA, the CDR3 is TGCGCCAGGACTAGCGGGACTAGCCCAGATACGCAGTATTTT. Amino acid sequence: CARTSGTSPDTQYF.

The sample holds one count of this clone. This rearrangement joins TRBV21-1 to TRBJ2-1; the listed D gene, TRBD2, was not tested against the DNA. TRBV21-1 is a documented pseudogene. CDR3 size: 16 residues. CDR3: CASSPLSGKSYNEQFF. CDR3 sequence (DNA): TGTGCCAGCAGCCCCCTTAGCGGGAAATCCTACAATGAGCAGTTCTTC.

The chain carries TRBV27 and TRBJ1-5; 7 nucleotides match TRBD1. This CDR3 comprises 16 residues. Germline V gene data show CDR1 as MNHEY and CDR2 as SMNVEV (reference sequence). V lost 2 bases to trimming and J lost 4 bases; unmatched junction nucleotides: 8. In nucleotides, the CDR3 is TGTGCCAGCAGTTTAGGTCAGGGGACAGATAATCAGCCCCAGCATTTT. It specifies CASSLGQGTDNQPQHF.

The chain employs TRBV6-5 and TRBJ2-7; TRBD1 aligns across 8 bases. From germline, CDR1 is MNHEY and CDR2 SVGAGI. The length of the CDR3 is 16 residues. V shed 4 bases, J shed 2 bases, and the junction held 10 bases outside the gene matches. The DNA of the CDR3 is TGTGCCAGCAGTTCGGACCAGGGGGCCCTGGCCTACGAGCAGTACTTC. Amino acids: CASSSDQGALAYEQYF.

The V and J genes are TRBV7-8 and TRBJ2-5, with 8 bases matching TRBD1. Trimming took 1 base from V and 5 from J; bases not matched to a gene: 9. Germline assignment: CDR1 SGHVS and CDR2 FQNEAQ. This CDR3 comprises 16 residues. The CDR3: CASSLGVQGGRETQYF. In DNA form, the CDR3 reads TGTGCCAGCAGCTTAGGGGTACAGGGGGGAAGGGAGACCCAGTACTTC.

The chain is built from TRBV27 and TRBJ1-3; 7 bases are a match to TRBD1. Trimming at V came to 5 bases and at J to 0 bases, leaving 7 bases not matched to a gene. The CDR3 is 16 residues long. Germline V CDR1 and CDR2: MNHEY, SMNVEV (reference sequence). The CDR3 DNA is TGTGCCAGCAGTCTTAGTAGGGACAGCTCTGGAAACACCATATATTTT. It codes for CASSLSRDSSGNTIYF.

The chain recombines TRBV10-3 with TRBJ2-1, with 8 bases identical to TRBD2. Losses at the gene ends were 3 bases for V and 12 bases for J; bases not matched to a gene: 4. This CDR3 is 12 amino acids long. The V gene's germline CDR1 is ENHRY and CDR2 SYGVKD. The CDR3 here is CAISDKREGQFF. The CDR3, as DNA: TGTGCCATCAGTGACAAACGGGAGGGGCAGTTCTTC.

The chain uses TRBV9 and TRBJ2-3; 13 bases agree with TRBD2. The V gene's germline CDR1 is SGDLS and CDR2 YYNGEE. V lost 3 bases, J lost 4 bases, and 5 bases stayed unmatched. There are 16 residues in the CDR3. The CDR3 reads CASSARLAGGPDTQYF. The CDR3, as DNA: TGTGCCAGCAGCGCCAGACTAGCGGGAGGCCCAGATACGCAGTATTTT.

The J gene is TRBJ2-4, the V gene TRBV19, with D possibly TRBD2 on 5 matching bases. The CDR3 covers 12 residues. CDR1 and CDR2 (germline): LNHDA, SQIVND (reference sequence). Trimming took off 6 bases at V and 10 bases at J, with 13 bases between the two ends. The CDR3 spells CASRAGSGIQYF. The CDR3 DNA reads TGTGCCAGTAGGGCCGGGTCGGGAATTCAGTACTTC.

The J gene is TRBJ1-4, the V gene TRBV6-6; D perhaps matches TRBD1 (6 bases). This CDR3 contains 16 residues. Germline loops: CDR1 MNHNY, CDR2 SVGAGI (reference sequence). V was clipped by 0 bases and J by 6 bases, with 14 bases between them. Here the CDR3 reads CASSYSLTGFDEKLFF. CDR3 nucleotide sequence: TGTGCCAGCAGTTACTCGCTGACAGGATTTGATGAAAAACTGTTTTTT.

The DNA for the CDR3 is TGTGCCAGCGGCTGGTACGAGCAGTACTTC. Translation: CASGWYEQYF. The V gene is TRBV6-5, the J gene TRBJ2-7; unclear D gene. The CDR3 is made up of 10 amino acids. Trimming removed 8 bases from V and 4 bases from J, with 6 bases in between. Germline-derived CDR1 and CDR2 are MNHEY and SVGAGI.

V is TRBV29-1 and J is TRBJ2-3; the match to TRBD2 covers 9 bases. From germline, CDR1 is SQVTM and CDR2 ANQGSEA. V dropped 4 bases and J dropped 4; count of bases not matched to a gene: 12. There are 16 residues in the CDR3. The chain's CDR3 is CSVAFGAGGPADTQYF. For the CDR3, the DNA is TGCAGCGTTGCGTTCGGGGCGGGAGGGCCGGCAGATACGCAGTATTTT.